The 21 T cell receptor beta chains below come from one sample, sequenced in a study of blood T cell repertoires in COVID-19. Data came from immunoSEQ multiplex PCR; TCRdb stores just in-frame clones and leaves some out. Among under 150,000 clones, 70% to 90% were seen once, and the ten largest hold around 8.4%. The sequenced material came from peripheral blood. Source of these receptors: a woman aged 65 to 85 who had recovered from COVID-19.

This rearrangement joins TRBV4-3 to TRBJ2-1; 7 bases fit TRBD2. The ends lost 0 bases at V and 2 bases at J; junction bases unmatched: 13. This CDR3 is built from 19 residues. In germline, CDR1 is LGHNA, CDR2 YSLEER. CDR3 in DNA: TGCGCCAGCAGCCAAGATCTCAGGTCTCCGACTAGCACCTACAATGAGCAGTTCTTC. Translated: CASSQDLRSPTSTYNEQFF.

The chain is built from TRBV29-1 and TRBJ2-3, with 7 bases matching TRBD2. Germline loops: CDR1 SQVTM, CDR2 ANQGSEA. The V segment lost 8 bases and the J segment 14 bases; nucleotides outside the gene matches: 4. The length of the CDR3 is 8 residues. For the CDR3, the DNA is TGCAGCTCTGGGGAGGGGTATTTT. Amino acid sequence: CSSGEGYF.

This clone was counted once. V and J are TRBV7-3 and TRBJ2-3; maybe TRBD2 (7 bases). With 3 bases removed from V and 3 bases from J, the gap between germline ends came to 10 bases. Germline V gives CDR1 SGHTA, CDR2 FQGTGA. This CDR3 has 14 amino acids. CDR3 sequence reads: CASSLEGGTDTQYF. CDR3 sequence (DNA): TGTGCCAGCAGCTTGGAGGGGGGGACAGATACGCAGTATTTT.

This clone has only a few counts. The chain uses TRBV5-6 and TRBJ2-5; 11 nucleotides align to TRBD2. Per germline, CDR1 SGHDT and CDR2 YYEEEE. V gave up 4 bases and J gave up 0 bases; unmatched junction bases: 2. The CDR3 is 15 amino acids. CDR3 amino acids: CASSGTSGHQETQYF. The DNA of the CDR3 is TGTGCCAGCAGCGGGACTAGCGGCCACCAAGAGACCCAGTACTTC.

The V gene is TRBV19, the J gene TRBJ2-2; the D gene is possibly TRBD2 (6 bases). From germline, CDR1 is LNHDA and CDR2 SQIVND (reference sequence). This CDR3 has 15 residues. The ends were cut back, 2 bases at V and 6 bases at J, with 13 bases in the middle. CDR3 residues: CASSIRQGGAGELFF. CDR3 DNA: TGTGCCAGTAGTATAAGGCAGGGAGGAGCCGGGGAGCTGTTTTTT.

The chain is built from TRBV9 and TRBJ2-3; possibly TRBD2 for D (5 bases). The CDR3 covers 16 residues. V lost 2 bases and J lost 2, with 15 bases in between. Germline loops: CDR1 SGDLS, CDR2 YYNGEE. This chain's CDR3 is CASSVTIGLLTDTQYF. In nucleotides, the CDR3 is TGTGCCAGCAGCGTGACTATAGGGCTCCTCACAGATACGCAGTATTTT.

The chain joins TRBV2 to TRBJ1-5; a weak D match, TRBD1 (5 bases). The V and J ends lost 3 bases and 7 bases respectively, with 7 bases between them. Germline CDR1 is SNHLY and CDR2 is FYNNEI. The CDR3 is 12 amino acids. CDR3 nucleotide sequence: TGTGCCAGCAGTGATTCAGGGCAGCCCCAGCATTTT. This codes for CASSDSGQPQHF. Combining the CDR3 with reference TRBV2 and TRBJ1-5 gives the whole variable domain EPEVTQTPSHQVTQMGQEVILRCVPISNHLYFYWYRQILGQKVEFLVSFYNNEISEKSEIFDDQFSVERPDGSNFTLKIRSTKLEDSAMYFCASSDSGQPQHFGDGTRLSIL.

This chain joins TRBV4-2 and TRBJ2-1, with 9 nucleotides matching TRBD1. This CDR3 is built from 16 residues. V lost 3 bases to trimming and J lost 1 base; unmatched junction nucleotides: 4. The V gene's germline CDR1 is LGHNA and CDR2 YNFKEQ. The CDR3 region has the DNA TGTGCCAGCAGCCACCTCGGACAGGGGTCCTACAATGAGCAGTTCTTC. This encodes CASSHLGQGSYNEQFF.

This CDR3 reads CATSTDRGHGYTF. The CDR3 DNA reads as TGTGCCACCAGCACCGACAGGGGGCATGGCTACACCTTC. The chain links TRBV15 to TRBJ1-2; TRBD1 matches at 10 bases. CDR1 is LNHNV and CDR2 is YYDKDF in the germline V gene (reference sequence). The CDR3 totals 13 residues. Trimming cost V 4 bases and J 6 bases; bases outside gene matches: 2. The variable domain in full, completed from reference TRBV15 and TRBJ1-2, reads DAMVIQNPRYQVTQFGKPVTLSCSQTLNHNVMYWYQQKSSQAPKLLFHYYDKDFNNEADTPDNFQSRRPNTSFCFLDIRSPGLGDTAMYLCATSTDRGHGYTFGSGTRLTVV.

This chain joins TRBV15 and TRBJ2-2; 8 bases match TRBD2. The V gene's germline CDR1 is LNHNV and CDR2 YYDKDF (reference sequence). This CDR3 has 19 residues. The J segment lost 6 bases and the V segment lost 5 bases, leaving 20 bases of the junction unmatched. The CDR3, as DNA: TGTGCCACCAGCCCCCGCAGGGGACTCCCGACTAGCGTCTCCGGGGAGCTGTTTTTT. Encoded protein: CATSPRRGLPTSVSGELFF.

The genes are TRBV5-1 and TRBJ2-5, with D perhaps TRBD2 (5 bases). CDR1 and CDR2 from the germline V gene are SGHRS and YFSETQ. Trimming shortened V by 0 bases and J by 1 base, and 7 bases separated the two germline ends. The CDR3 has 14 amino acids. CDR3 bases: TGCGCCAGCAGCTTGGAAGGACTCCAAGAGACCCAGTACTTC. Its protein is CASSLEGLQETQYF.

The chain carries TRBV5-1 and TRBJ2-1, with 10 bases matching TRBD2. Germline-derived CDR1 and CDR2 are SGHRS and YFSETQ. The CDR3 covers 16 residues. J was trimmed by 0 bases and V by 3 bases; bases with no gene match: 3. CDR3 in amino acids: CASSWTSGGSYNEQFF. CDR3 nucleotide sequence: TGCGCCAGCAGCTGGACTAGCGGAGGCTCCTACAATGAGCAGTTCTTC.

The chain is built from TRBV7-2 and TRBJ1-4, with 8 bases aligning to TRBD1. The V gene's germline CDR1 is SGHTA and CDR2 FQGNSA. Trimming cost V 4 bases and J 2 bases; bases outside gene matches: 3. There are 15 residues in the CDR3. The CDR3 spells CASSSQGATNEKLFF. The CDR3 DNA sequence: TGTGCCAGCAGCTCCCAGGGGGCGACTAATGAAAAACTGTTTTTT.

The chain carries TRBV27 and TRBJ2-5, with TRBD2 identical over 9 bases. The trim removed 3 bases at V and 2 bases at J, leaving 4 bases unmatched. This CDR3 spans 15 amino acids. Germline V lookup: CDR1 MNHEY, CDR2 SMNVEV (reference sequence). The DNA of the CDR3 is TGTGCCAGCAGTTTGAAGCGGGGGGTTCAAGAGACCCAGTACTTC. Protein product: CASSLKRGVQETQYF.

The gene calls are TRBV4-3 and TRBJ1-5; D not certain. In germline, CDR1 is LGHNA, CDR2 YSLEER. The V gene lost 2 bases and the J gene lost 1 base, with 6 bases spanning the gap. The CDR3 length is 14 residues. The CDR3 region is CASSQSRSNQPQHF. The CDR3 DNA is TGCGCCAGCAGCCAATCCCGGAGCAATCAGCCCCAGCATTTT.

The chain joins TRBV2 to TRBJ2-7, with D maybe TRBD1 (6 bases). V lost 1 base to trimming and J lost 2 bases, with 9 bases between them. The CDR3 is made up of 14 amino acids. Germline values: CDR1 SNHLY, CDR2 FYNNEI. The CDR3 DNA follows: TGTGCCAGCAGTGAAGAAGGGACACCCTACGAGCAGTACTTC. It specifies CASSEEGTPYEQYF.

V is TRBV6-6 and J is TRBJ2-2, with 7 positions matching TRBD1. J gave up 5 bases and V 7 bases, and 10 bases lay outside the gene matches. The CDR3 covers 15 residues. Looked up from germline, CDR1 is MNHNY and CDR2 is SVGAGI (reference sequence). Here the CDR3 DNA reads TGTGCCAGCAACAGACAGGGTGGCGGGACCGGGGAGCTGTTTTTT. Translation gives CASNRQGGGTGELFF.

V is TRBV6-1 and J is TRBJ2-7; D is unclear. The germline V gene encodes CDR1 MNHNS and CDR2 SASEGT. CDR3 length equals 14 residues. Trimming pared 2 bases from V and 6 bases from J, leaving 14 bases between. CDR3 residues: CASSEWAESREQYF. For the CDR3, the DNA is TGTGCCAGCAGTGAATGGGCAGAATCGCGCGAGCAGTACTTC.

V usage is TRBV28 and J usage is TRBJ2-5; a possible D gene is TRBD2 (5 bases). This CDR3 is built from 12 residues. Germline V gene lookup returns CDR1 MDHEN and CDR2 SYDVKM. The V end was cut by 2 bases, the J end by 5 bases, with 6 bases between. The DNA for the CDR3 is TGTGCCAGCAGTTTACGCGGGGAGACCCAGTACTTC. This codes for CASSLRGETQYF. The full variable domain, with the rest looked up from reference TRBV28 and TRBJ2-5, is DVKVTQSSRYLVKRTGEKVFLECVQDMDHENMFWYRQDPGLGLRLIYFSYDVKMKEKGDIPEGYSVSREKKERFSLILESASTNQTSMYLCASSLRGETQYFGPGTRLLVL.

The chain employs TRBV5-1 and TRBJ1-1; TRBD1 agrees at 9 bases. V dropped 4 bases and J dropped 4; count of bases not matched to a gene: 8. This CDR3 has 15 amino acids. CDR1 is SGHRS and CDR2 is YFSETQ in the germline V gene. The CDR3 sequence is CASSLKQGAGTEAFF. CDR3 DNA sequence: TGCGCCAGCAGCCTCAAACAGGGGGCGGGCACTGAAGCTTTCTTT.

Notes on this clone: One junction end does not reproduce the germline sequence, and a read error may be involved. The V and J genes are TRBV7-2 and TRBJ2-5, with D perhaps matching TRBD1 (5 bases). Germline V gives CDR1 SGHTA, CDR2 FQGNSA. This CDR3 has 11 amino acids. The CDR3 coding sequence is TGTGCCAGCAGCTTCGGCGGCAGGGTAGACTTC. Protein product: CASSFGGRVDF.